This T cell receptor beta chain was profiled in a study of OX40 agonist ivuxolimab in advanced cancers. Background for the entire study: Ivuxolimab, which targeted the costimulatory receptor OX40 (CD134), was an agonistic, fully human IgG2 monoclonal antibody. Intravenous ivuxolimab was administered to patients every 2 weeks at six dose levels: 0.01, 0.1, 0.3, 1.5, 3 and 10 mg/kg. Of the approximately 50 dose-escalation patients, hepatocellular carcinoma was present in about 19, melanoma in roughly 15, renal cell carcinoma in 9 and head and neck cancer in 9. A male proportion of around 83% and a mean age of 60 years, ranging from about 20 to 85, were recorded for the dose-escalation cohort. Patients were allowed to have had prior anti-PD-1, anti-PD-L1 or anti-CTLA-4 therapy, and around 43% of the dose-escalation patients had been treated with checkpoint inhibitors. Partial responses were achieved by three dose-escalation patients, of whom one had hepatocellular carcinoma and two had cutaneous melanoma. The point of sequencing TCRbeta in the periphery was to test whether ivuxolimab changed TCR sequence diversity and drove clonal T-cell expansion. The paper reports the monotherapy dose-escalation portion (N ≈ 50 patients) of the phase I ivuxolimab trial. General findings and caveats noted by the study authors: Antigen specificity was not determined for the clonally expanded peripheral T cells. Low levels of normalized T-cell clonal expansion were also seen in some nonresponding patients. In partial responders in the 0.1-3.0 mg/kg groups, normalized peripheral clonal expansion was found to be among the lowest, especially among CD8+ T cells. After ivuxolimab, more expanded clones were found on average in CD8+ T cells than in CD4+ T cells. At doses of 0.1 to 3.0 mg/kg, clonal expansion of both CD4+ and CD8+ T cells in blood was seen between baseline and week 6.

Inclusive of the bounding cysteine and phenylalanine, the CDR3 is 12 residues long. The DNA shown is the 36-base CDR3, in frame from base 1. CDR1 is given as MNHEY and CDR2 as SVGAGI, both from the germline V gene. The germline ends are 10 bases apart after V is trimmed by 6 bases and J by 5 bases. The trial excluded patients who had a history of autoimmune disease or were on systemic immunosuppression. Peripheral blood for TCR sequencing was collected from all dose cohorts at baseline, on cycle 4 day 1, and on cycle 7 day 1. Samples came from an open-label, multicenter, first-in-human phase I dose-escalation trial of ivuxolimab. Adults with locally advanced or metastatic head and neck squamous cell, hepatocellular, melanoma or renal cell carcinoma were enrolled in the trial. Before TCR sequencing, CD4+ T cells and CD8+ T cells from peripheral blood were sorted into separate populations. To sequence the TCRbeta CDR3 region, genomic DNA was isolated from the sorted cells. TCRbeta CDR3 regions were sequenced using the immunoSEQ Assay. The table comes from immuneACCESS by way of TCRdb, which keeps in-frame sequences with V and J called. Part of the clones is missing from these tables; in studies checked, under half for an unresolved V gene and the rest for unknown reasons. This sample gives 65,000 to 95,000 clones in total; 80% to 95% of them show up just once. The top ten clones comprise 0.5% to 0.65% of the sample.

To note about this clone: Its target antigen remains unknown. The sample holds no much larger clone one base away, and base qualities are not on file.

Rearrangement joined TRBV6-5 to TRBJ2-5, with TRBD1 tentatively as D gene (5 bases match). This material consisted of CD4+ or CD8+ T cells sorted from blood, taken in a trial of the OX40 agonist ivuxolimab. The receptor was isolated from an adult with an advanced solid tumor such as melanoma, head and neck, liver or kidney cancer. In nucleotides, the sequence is TGTGCCAGCAGCAGGGATGTGGAGACCCAGTACTTC. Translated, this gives CASSRDVETQYF.